Here is one TCR beta chain with its context. This clonotype was picked up a small number of times. Its target antigen remains unknown. The sample holds no much larger clone one base away, and base qualities are not on file. This sample was included in a study of neurological immune-mediated disorders (dated by TCRdb to between 2018 and 2021). Some background on the complete study: Using UMI-based sequencing, the study compared peripheral blood TCR-beta repertoires from patients with HTLV-I-associated myelopathy (HAM/TSP), patients with multiple sclerosis, and healthy controls. The 100 to 110 TCR-beta libraries covered PBMC samples along with longitudinal samples, technical triplicates, and paired sorted CD4+ and CD8+ T-cell subsets. Each longitudinal HAM/TSP and healthy donor was sampled at 3 time-points spaced at roughly 3-40 month intervals. The cohort included 60 to 70 subjects: some 15 with HAM/TSP, approximately 35 with multiple sclerosis, and roughly 20 healthy controls. The full study reports these points: TCR clonal expansion was greatest in HAM/TSP patients and smallest in MS patients, who ranked below even healthy controls. Expanded clones from different subjects shared no identical CDR3 amino acid sequences, which suggests that TCR-beta repertoires were private in all groups.

The V end loses 4 bases and the J end loses 5 bases, and a stretch of 18 bases separates them. The germline V gene (reference sequence) specifies LNHNV as CDR1 and YYDKDF as CDR2. CDR3 length: 16 amino acids, cysteine to phenylalanine. Of all the DNA, just the CDR3 is kept, 48 bases in frame from base 1. What this sample's time point label stands for: longitudinal time-point 3. Blood bank volunteers in Maryland, USA served as the healthy controls. Libraries from unsorted PBMCs were made from 2 million PBMCs kept in RNAlater at -80 degrees C until RNA extraction. PBMCs were separated from peripheral blood using Ficoll-Hypaque density gradient centrifugation and then cryopreserved in liquid nitrogen. cDNA was synthesized by template-switch 5'RACE using a primer with a 10-nucleotide random unique molecular identifier that tagged each TCR transcript. Each sequencing run produced over 160 million TCR-beta sequences covering 15-18 subjects. The RNeasy kit was used to extract total RNA. The KAPA Real-time Library Amplification kit was used to amplify TCR-beta VDJ regions with primers targeting the TCR constant region and the 5'RACE anchor. Sample indexes and Illumina adaptors were added in a first PCR, and a second PCR then increased library yield. The roughly 650 bp TCR product was size-selected on a 2% E-gel SizeSelection system after Ampure bead purification. Before pooling, library quality was checked on a Bioanalyzer, concentration was measured with Qubit, and libraries were quantified with the Kapa Library Quantification kit. Libraries were sequenced paired-end 2 x 150 bp on an Illumina HiSeq 2500. To increase sequence diversity, about 23-30% phiX was spiked into each library pool. The paper's data handling went like this. Quality-filtered reads were processed with the UMI-based MiGEC pipeline, and over 90% of raw TCR sequences were removed by the MiGEC pipeline during error correction. VDJ genes were aligned to IMGT germline references, and each clonotype was defined by a unique CDR3 amino acid sequence together with V-J genes. Clonal expansion, Shannon diversity and CDR3 relatedness (CalcPairwiseDistances, ClusterSamples) were evaluated with VDJtools, and phylogenetic trees were built with CLCbio workbench. Using coefficient-of-variation modelling across technical triplicates, the study counted a clone as expanded if it had at least 8 unique UMIs. The public reads were run again by TCRdb, first through fastp at Q25 and then through MiXCR, and only productive beta chains were kept. When rows share a CDR3 protein, they turn into one entry using the most common DNA and genes. These V and J calls rely on TCRdb rather than the paper's analysis. A total of tens of thousands of distinct CDR3 sequences appear in this sample, about 8% of them only once. 1.5% to 2% of the sample rests with the top ten.

Specimen: PBMCs. The sequence was obtained from a woman aged 40 to 55 in good health. The sequence joins TRBV15 to TRBJ2-1; there is no confident call for the D gene. CDR3 protein: CATSKRGQAANNEQFF. The DNA sequence follows: TGTGCCACCAGCAAACGTGGGCAGGCAGCTAACAATGAGCAGTTCTTC. Here the CDR3 is joined to the reference TRBV15 and TRBJ2-1 genes, and the full variable domain is: DAMVIQNPRYQVTQFGKPVTLSCSQTLNHNVMYWYQQKSSQAPKLLFHYYDKDFNNEADTPDNFQSRRPNTSFCFLDIRSPGLGDTAMYLCATSKRGQAANNEQFFGPGTRLTVL.